The following is a T cell receptor (beta chain) sequence with its context. CDR1 and CDR2 (germline): PRHDT, FYEKMQ (reference sequence). The CDR3 length is 17 residues. J was trimmed by 3 bases and V by 7 bases; bases with no gene match: 13. The data stem from a study of blood T cell repertoires in COVID-19. Overall study context: Sources were T cells, B-cell-depleted T cells, or PBMCs; the material itself was cDNA or gDNA.

In the original workflow: Counts of nucleated cells, estimated from reference gene primer amplification, were obtained. TCRdb's table, derived via immunoSEQ multiplex PCR, lists solely in-frame clones and lacks some. V and J calls and clone size are as listed in that table; D and trimming were resolved from the DNA. The table lists some 80,000 clones, 60% to 85% of them singletons. Sequenced material: peripheral blood. The clonotype was recovered from a human donor in a cohort sampled during active COVID-19. The chain recombines TRBV13 with TRBJ2-1; TRBD2 aligns across 9 bases. CDR3 amino acids: CASTERRGLAFYNEQFF. The CDR3 DNA sequence: TGTGCCAGCACCGAAAGAAGGGGACTAGCCTTCTACAATGAGCAGTTCTTC. Complete variable domain (other parts from reference TRBV13 and TRBJ2-1): AAGVIQSPRHLIKEKRETATLKCYPIPRHDTVYWYQQGPGQDPQFLISFYEKMQSDKGSIPDRFSAQQFSDYHSELNMSSLELGDSALYFCASTERRGLAFYNEQFFGPGTRLTVL.